This TCR beta chain stems from a study of blood T cells in healthy people across ages. Study conclusions and caveats: A roughly linear age-dependent decrease characterized TCR beta diversity per million T cells. PBMCs that were unsorted prevented a conclusive naive versus antigen-experienced comparison. Compared with aged donors, long-lived donors showed fewer expanded clones, suggesting selection.

Concerning this clonotype: Its target is not known.

CDR3 length: 17 amino acids. Unmatched junction bases numbered 7, after V lost 0 bases and J lost 5 bases. The V gene's germline CDR1 is SGHVS and CDR2 FQNEAQ. Donors ranged from about 6 to 90 years old and were healthy Caucasians in Russia. The use of a sample-barcoded 5' primer and a J-beta primer mix characterized a second PCR of about 6 to 12 cycles. TCRdb redid the calling of the 5' RACE reads with MiXCR, one entry per CDR3 protein. The table shows 550,000 to 650,000 distinct CDR3 sequences, with about 29% occurring only once. The same data also went into a second study, on T cells of mothers and their children.

This receptor was obtained from a boy aged 2-15 years in good health. This chain links TRBV7-8 with TRBJ2-2; 9 positions match TRBD2. The sample comprised blood. The CDR3 DNA sequence: TGTGCCAGCAGCTTAGCGCGGCGGCTAGCGGGGACCGGGGAGCTGTTTTTT. Translating gives CASSLARRLAGTGELFF.